Below, 2 T cell receptor beta chains from the same sample are listed, as sequenced in a study of long-term antiretroviral therapy in people with HIV. Runs used v3.0 of the immunoSEQ assay and were done at survey level. Only in-frame clones appear in the TCRdb table, and some are missing; sequencing was by immunoSEQ multiplex PCR. Of fewer than 35,000 clones listed, approximately 80% are singletons. The sample here was unsorted PBMCs, taken 3.1 years after starting antiretroviral therapy. Receptor source: a woman between 50 and 59 years old with HIV.

The chain links TRBV5-1 to TRBJ2-1; 16 bases line up with TRBD2. Germline CDR1 reads SGHRS; CDR2 reads YFSETQ. The CDR3 totals 16 residues. Trimming took 7 bases from V and 4 from J; bases not matched to a gene: 5. The CDR3 DNA reads TGCGCCAGCGGGGGACTAGCGGGGGGGCCTTACAATGAGCAGTTCTTC. Its protein is CASGGLAGGPYNEQFF.

This clone was detected only a few times. The genes are TRBV30 and TRBJ1-6; 8 bases map to TRBD1. V gave up 6 bases and J gave up 0 bases; unmatched junction bases: 1. In germline, CDR1 is GTSNPN, CDR2 SVGIG (reference sequence). The CDR3 is 14 amino acids. In DNA, the CDR3 is TGTGCCTGCGGACAGGGCTCCTATAATTCACCCCTCCACTTT. Its translation: CACGQGSYNSPLHF.